These T cell receptor beta chains were read from a single sample in a study of regulatory T cells in long-lasting Graves disease. In TCRdb, the multiplex PCR reads were re-called with MiXCR into one record per CDR3 protein. Here the sample spans hundreds of thousands of distinct CDR3 sequences, 15% to 20% being singletons. Sequences were derived from peripheral blood mononuclear cells (PBMCs), sampled at new diagnosis, from a patient treated with antithyroid drugs. Every receptor here comes from a female donor with Graves disease. Both conserved end residues are part of each CDR3. The D gene is left open where the match is weak. A clone size is listed for some rows: how often the clone was seen (once, few, many), or a class if it is expanded.

TRBD2	TRBV29-1	22	NA	TRBJ2-2	CSVEDGGTSGNQGNANTGELFF	TGCAGCGTTGAAGATGGAGGGACTAGCGGGAATCAAGGAAACGCGAACACCGGGGAGCTGTTTTTT
NA	TRBV19	14	few	TRBJ1-5	CASSATTANQPQHF	TGTGCCAGTAGTGCGACGACAGCGAATCAGCCCCAGCATTTT
TRBD2	TRBV6-1	19	many	TRBJ2-1	CASSPPTSGGGSSYNEQFF	TGTGCCAGCAGTCCCCCGACTAGCGGTGGGGGGAGCTCCTACAATGAGCAGTTCTTC
TRBD2	TRBV6-1	14	few	TRBJ2-2	CAIGLAGGVGELFF	TGTGCCATCGGACTAGCGGGGGGCGTCGGGGAGCTGTTTTTT
TRBD1	TRBV7-9	14	few	TRBJ1-1	CASSPGWQGAEAFF	TGTGCCAGCAGCCCCGGGTGGCAGGGGGCTGAAGCTTTCTTT
TRBD2	TRBV27	13	many	TRBJ2-7	CASKGLAVYEQYF	TGTGCCAGCAAGGGACTAGCGGTTTACGAGCAGTACTTC
NA	TRBV2	13	many	TRBJ2-1	CASILALNNEQFF	TGTGCCAGCATCCTAGCGCTAAACAATGAGCAGTTCTTC
NA	TRBV2	11	many	TRBJ1-1	CASSEDTEAFF	TGTGCCAGCAGTGAGGACACTGAAGCTTTCTTT
TRBD2	TRBV11-2	16	NA	TRBJ2-1	CASSFGSGREIYEQFF	TGTGCCAGCAGCTTTGGTAGCGGGAGGGAAATCTATGAGCAGTTCTTC
NA	TRBV10-3	19	many	TRBJ2-7	CAISEAPGQGVLAAYEQYF	TGTGCCATCAGTGAGGCCCCGGGGCAGGGGGTTCTAGCGGCCTACGAGCAGTACTTC
TRBD1	TRBV11-3	20	many	TRBJ1-4	CASSRPRDGTGYGTNEKLFF	TGTGCCAGCAGCCGACCCCGTGACGGGACAGGGTACGGCACTAATGAAAAACTGTTTTTT
TRBD1	TRBV27	14	many	TRBJ1-5	CASSPGTGNQPQHF	TGTGCCAGCAGTCCTGGGACAGGGAATCAGCCCCAGCATTTT
NA	TRBV5-1	16	NA	TRBJ2-2	CASSLGTAANTGELFF	TGCGCCAGCAGCCTGGGGACGGCCGCGAACACCGGGGAGCTGTTTTTT
TRBD1	TRBV29-1	14	NA	TRBJ2-5	CSAEPRTGEETQYF	TGCAGTGCCGAACCTAGGACAGGGGAGGAGACCCAGTACTTC
NA	TRBV28	13	many	TRBJ1-6	CASSPPVGSPLHF	TGTGCCAGCAGTCCCCCTGTAGGTTCACCCCTCCACTTT
TRBD2	TRBV20-1	13	many	TRBJ2-1	CSARDQTSVRQFF	TGCAGTGCTAGAGATCAGACTAGCGTGAGGCAGTTCTTC
TRBD1	TRBV28	14	many	TRBJ1-1	CASRETGLGTEAFF	TGTGCCAGCAGGGAGACAGGGCTCGGGACTGAAGCTTTCTTT
NA	TRBV28	15	many	TRBJ2-5	CASSYAGRVQETQYF	TGTGCCAGCAGTTACGCGGGGCGGGTCCAAGAGACCCAGTACTTC
TRBD1	TRBV4-1	15	many	TRBJ1-5	CASSQDRQGYQPQHF	TGCGCCAGCAGCCAAGATAGACAGGGGTACCAGCCCCAGCATTTT
TRBD1	TRBV9	14	many	TRBJ2-7	CASSVGTGAFPQYF	TGTGCCAGCAGCGTAGGGACAGGGGCTTTTCCCCAGTACTTC
NA	TRBV25-1	13	many	TRBJ2-5	CASSVGFGETQYF	TGTGCCAGCAGTGTTGGTTTTGGAGAGACCCAGTACTTC
NA	TRBV30	13	many	TRBJ1-1	CAWITGGKPEAFF	TGTGCCTGGATTACGGGGGGAAAGCCTGAAGCTTTCTTT
NA	TRBV6-1	16	many	TRBJ1-5	CASSAPPGQRNQPQHF	TGTGCCAGCAGTGCCCCCCCGGGACAACGCAATCAGCCCCAGCATTTT
NA	TRBV19	14	many	TRBJ2-1	CASSTQGSYNEQFF	TGTGCCAGTAGTACCCAGGGCTCCTACAATGAGCAGTTCTTC
NA	TRBV4-1	15	few	TRBJ1-4	CASSQTQGRNEKLFF	TGCGCCAGCAGCCAAACACAGGGTAGGAATGAAAAACTGTTTTTT
TRBD2	TRBV28	13	once	TRBJ2-1	CASSSGTSYEQFF	TGTGCCAGCAGTTCCGGGACTAGCTACGAGCAGTTCTTC
TRBD2	TRBV5-1	12	many	TRBJ2-1	CASSSGEGEQFF	TGCGCCAGCAGCTCGGGGGAGGGTGAGCAGTTCTTC
TRBD2	TRBV11-3	16	many	TRBJ2-7	CASSNEKAGGTYEQYF	TGTGCCAGCAGTAACGAAAAAGCGGGGGGGACCTACGAGCAGTACTTC
TRBD1	TRBV11-2	16	NA	TRBJ1-6	CASSLEQGGNNSPLHF	TGTGCCAGCAGCTTAGAGCAGGGGGGGAATAATTCACCCCTCCACTTT
NA	TRBV6-5	13	many	TRBJ1-1	CASSYGFNTEAFF	TGTGCCAGCAGTTACGGTTTCAACACTGAAGCTTTCTTT
TRBD1	TRBV2	12	many	TRBJ2-1	CASKGDSGEQFF	TGTGCCAGCAAAGGGGACAGTGGTGAGCAGTTCTTC
TRBD2	TRBV29-1	13	many	TRBJ2-1	CSAVAGARREQFF	TGCAGCGCGGTAGCGGGAGCGCGGCGTGAGCAGTTCTTC
NA	TRBV4-1	15	few	TRBJ2-7	CASSPGTEGAYEQYF	TGCGCCAGCAGCCCTGGGACTGAGGGGGCCTACGAGCAGTACTTC
NA	TRBV6-1	14	NA	TRBJ1-1	CAIQWWGGNTEAFF	TGTGCCATTCAGTGGTGGGGAGGGAACACTGAAGCTTTCTTT
TRBD1	TRBV19	17	NA	TRBJ1-5	CASSMGFQGAGNQPQHF	TGTGCCAGTAGTATGGGATTCCAGGGGGCCGGCAATCAGCCCCAGCATTTT
NA	TRBV28	13	many	TRBJ1-6	CASNDLSDSPLHF	TGTGCCAGCAATGATCTGTCGGATTCACCCCTCCACTTT
NA	TRBV12-3/TRBV12-4	13	many	TRBJ2-5	CASSLGAEETQYF	TGTGCCAGCAGTCTAGGGGCCGAAGAGACCCAGTACTTC
TRBD2	TRBV2	15	many	TRBJ2-1	CASSERREGHNEQFF	TGTGCCAGCAGTGAGAGGCGGGAGGGTCACAATGAGCAGTTCTTC
TRBD2	TRBV19	17	NA	TRBJ2-7	CASSKRGGLAEAYEQYF	TGTGCCAGTAGTAAACGAGGGGGACTAGCGGAAGCCTACGAGCAGTACTTC
NA	TRBV14	16	many	TRBJ2-3	CASSQDVGFSTDTQYF	TGTGCCAGCAGCCAAGATGTAGGGTTTAGCACAGATACGCAGTATTTT
TRBD1	TRBV28	17	many	TRBJ2-6	CASSRTGGVSGANVLTF	TGTGCCAGCAGTCGTACAGGGGGCGTATCTGGGGCCAACGTCCTGACTTTC
NA	TRBV6-1	14	many	TRBJ1-1	CASSPRVVNTEAFF	TGTGCCAGCAGTCCTCGGGTGGTGAACACTGAAGCTTTCTTT
NA	TRBV10-3	15	NA	TRBJ2-5	CASSGQYGFQETQYF	TGTGCCAGCAGTGGACAGTATGGATTCCAAGAGACCCAGTACTTC
NA	TRBV28	15	many	TRBJ1-4	CASSDAGQNNEKLFF	TGTGCCAGCAGCGACGCGGGGCAGAATAATGAAAAACTGTTTTTT
TRBD2	TRBV10-2	17	many	TRBJ2-3	CASAGTSGGVGTDTQYF	TGCGCCAGTGCCGGGACTAGCGGGGGAGTAGGCACAGATACGCAGTATTTT
NA	TRBV5-1	13	many	TRBJ2-3	CASSLVLSDTQYF	TGCGCCAGCAGCTTGGTTCTCTCAGATACGCAGTATTTT
TRBD1	TRBV3-1	14	once	TRBJ2-2	CASSYTGGTGELFF	TGTGCCAGCAGCTATACAGGGGGCACCGGGGAGCTGTTTTTT
TRBD2	TRBV9	14	many	TRBJ2-5	CASSAGTNLKTQYF	TGTGCCAGCAGCGCCGGGACTAATCTGAAGACCCAGTACTTC
NA	TRBV28	14	few	TRBJ2-1	CASSLGLGGNEQFF	TGTGCCAGCAGTTTAGGACTCGGGGGCAATGAGCAGTTCTTC